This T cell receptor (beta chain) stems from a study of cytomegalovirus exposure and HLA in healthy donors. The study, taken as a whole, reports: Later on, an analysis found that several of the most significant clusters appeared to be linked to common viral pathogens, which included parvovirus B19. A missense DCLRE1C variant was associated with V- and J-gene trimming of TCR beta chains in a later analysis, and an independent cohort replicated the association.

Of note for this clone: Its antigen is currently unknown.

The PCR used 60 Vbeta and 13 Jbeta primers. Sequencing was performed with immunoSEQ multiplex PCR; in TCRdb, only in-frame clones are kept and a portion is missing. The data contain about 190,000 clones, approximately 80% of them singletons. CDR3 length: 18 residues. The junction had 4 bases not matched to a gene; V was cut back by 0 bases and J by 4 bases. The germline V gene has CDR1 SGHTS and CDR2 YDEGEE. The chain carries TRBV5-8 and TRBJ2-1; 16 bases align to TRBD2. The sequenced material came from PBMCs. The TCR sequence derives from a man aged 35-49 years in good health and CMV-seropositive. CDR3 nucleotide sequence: TGTGCCAGCAGCTTGGGGGGACTAGCGGGAGGGTCTTACAATGAGCAGTTCTTC. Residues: CASSLGGLAGGSYNEQFF.